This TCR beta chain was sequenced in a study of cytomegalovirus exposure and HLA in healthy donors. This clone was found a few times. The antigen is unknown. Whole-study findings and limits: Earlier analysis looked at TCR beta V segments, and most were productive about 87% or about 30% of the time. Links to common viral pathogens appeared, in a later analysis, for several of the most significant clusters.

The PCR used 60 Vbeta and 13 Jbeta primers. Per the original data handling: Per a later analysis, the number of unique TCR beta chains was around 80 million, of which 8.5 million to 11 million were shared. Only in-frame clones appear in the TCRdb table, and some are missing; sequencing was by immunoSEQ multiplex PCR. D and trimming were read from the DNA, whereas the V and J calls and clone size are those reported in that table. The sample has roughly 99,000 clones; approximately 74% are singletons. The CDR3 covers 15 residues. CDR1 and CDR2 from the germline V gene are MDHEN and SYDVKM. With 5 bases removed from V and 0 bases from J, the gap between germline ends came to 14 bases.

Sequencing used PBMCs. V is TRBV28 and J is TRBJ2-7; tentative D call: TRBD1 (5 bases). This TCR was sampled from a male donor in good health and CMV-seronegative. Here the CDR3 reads CASSPQGIGSYEQYF. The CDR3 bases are TGTGCCAGCAGTCCCCAGGGTATAGGCTCCTACGAGCAGTACTTC. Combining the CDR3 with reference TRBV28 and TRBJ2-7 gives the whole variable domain DVKVTQSSRYLVKRTGEKVFLECVQDMDHENMFWYRQDPGLGLRLIYFSYDVKMKEKGDIPEGYSVSREKKERFSLILESASTNQTSMYLCASSPQGIGSYEQYFGPGTRLTVT.